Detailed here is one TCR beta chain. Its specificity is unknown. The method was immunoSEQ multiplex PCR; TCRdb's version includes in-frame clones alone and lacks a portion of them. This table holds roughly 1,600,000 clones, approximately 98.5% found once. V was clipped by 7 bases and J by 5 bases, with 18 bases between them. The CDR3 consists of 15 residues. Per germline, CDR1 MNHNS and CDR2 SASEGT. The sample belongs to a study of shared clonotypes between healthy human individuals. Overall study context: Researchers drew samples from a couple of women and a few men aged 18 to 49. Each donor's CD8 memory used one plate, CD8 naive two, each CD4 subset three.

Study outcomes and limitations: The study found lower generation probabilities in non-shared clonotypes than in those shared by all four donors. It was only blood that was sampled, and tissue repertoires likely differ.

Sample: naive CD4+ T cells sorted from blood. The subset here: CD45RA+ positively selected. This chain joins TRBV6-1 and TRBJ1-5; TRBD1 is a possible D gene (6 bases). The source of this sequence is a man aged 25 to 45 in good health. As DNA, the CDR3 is TGTGCCAGCACCGAGGGGGGGCGCCCCGATCAGCCCCAGCATTTT. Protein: CASTEGGRPDQPQHF.